The 31 T cell receptor beta chains given below trace back to one sample, sequenced in a study of cytomegalovirus exposure and HLA in healthy donors. 60 Vbeta and 13 Jbeta primers were used in PCR. Method: immunoSEQ multiplex PCR; TCRdb's copy keeps in-frame clones and lacks some. The sample holds 150,000 or so clones; approximately 70% are singletons and the top ten take under 2.5%. Sequenced input: PBMCs. The receptors derive from a woman aged 60-70 years in good health and CMV-seropositive.

The chain joins TRBV5-1 to TRBJ2-5, with 13 bases identical to TRBD2. CDR3 length: 16 amino acids. Germline CDR1 SGHRS, CDR2 YFSETQ. The V segment lost 6 bases and the J segment 2 bases; nucleotides outside the gene matches: 7. CDR3 protein: CASKQGTSGAQETQYF. The CDR3 DNA reads as TGCGCCAGCAAACAGGGGACTAGCGGGGCTCAAGAGACCCAGTACTTC.

The chain links TRBV18 to TRBJ2-6, with a weak D call TRBD1 (6 bases). The CDR3 runs 16 residues. Trimming took off 1 base at V and 4 bases at J, with 11 bases between the two ends. The germline V gene encodes CDR1 KGHSH and CDR2 LQKENI. The CDR3 is CASSPQGDTGANVLTF. As DNA, the CDR3 is TGTGCCAGCTCACCACAAGGGGACACAGGGGCCAACGTCCTGACTTTC.

The J gene is TRBJ2-1, the V gene TRBV7-3; 11 bases map to TRBD1. This CDR3 spans 17 amino acids. Germline trimming cut 1 base from V and 4 bases from J; bases unmatched to any gene: 6. The germline CDR1 and CDR2 sequences are SGHTA and FQGTGA. The CDR3 loop is CASSLMTGTGGYNEQFF. The CDR3 DNA reads as TGTGCCAGCAGCTTAATGACGGGGACAGGGGGGTACAATGAGCAGTTCTTC.

This clone was seen a few times. The CDR3 reads CASSLIVVHEQYF. Written as DNA, the CDR3 is TGTGCCAGCAGCTTAATAGTCGTCCACGAGCAGTACTTC. The chain combines TRBV11-2 with TRBJ2-7, with D uncertain. The V end lost 2 bases, the J end lost 5 bases, and 10 bases lay between the germline ends. The germline V gene encodes CDR1 SGHAT and CDR2 FQNNGV. This CDR3 is built from 13 residues.

Details on this clone: At one end, the junction sequence differs from germline, possibly due to a read error. Other DNA sequences within the sample encode an identical CDR3. The chain uses TRBV27 and TRBJ1-1, with TRBD1 identical over 7 bases. The CDR3 extends over 16 amino acids. CDR1 is MNHEY and CDR2 is SMNVEV in the germline V gene (reference sequence). CDR3 loop: CASSLSIATGLTEAFF. DNA of the CDR3: TGTGCCAGTAGTTTATCTATAGCGACAGGGCTCACTGAAGCTTTCTTT.

CDR3 in amino acids: CASTTDRGESEKLFF. CDR3 DNA: TGTGCCAGTACCACGGACAGGGGTGAGAGTGAAAAACTGTTTTTT. The genes are TRBV19 and TRBJ1-4; 9 bases fit TRBD1. Trimming cost V 7 bases and J 7 bases; bases outside gene matches: 10. CDR3 length equals 15 residues. The V gene's germline CDR1 is LNHDA and CDR2 SQIVND (reference sequence).

This clone was picked up one time. The rearrangement joins TRBV30 to TRBJ2-3; TRBD2 matches 7 bases. Trimming at V came to 8 bases and at J to 4 bases, leaving 6 bases not matched to a gene. Germline-derived CDR1 and CDR2 are GTSNPN and SVGIG (reference sequence). The CDR3 covers 12 residues. The CDR3 DNA follows: TGTGCCAGGGAGGGGTGGTCAGATACGCAGTATTTT. The encoded protein is CAREGWSDTQYF.

This clone was counted only a few times. The V gene is TRBV18, the J gene TRBJ1-1, with TRBD1 matching 7 bases. J gave up 0 bases and V 3 bases, and 4 bases lay outside the gene matches. From germline, CDR1 is KGHSH and CDR2 LQKENI. This CDR3 contains 15 residues. This CDR3 reads CASSPLGQMNTEAFF. The CDR3 DNA reads TGTGCCAGCTCACCCCTGGGACAGATGAACACTGAAGCTTTCTTT.

For the CDR3, the DNA is TGCGCCAGCAGCTCCCGCGGCGGCGCCGGGGAGCTGTTTTTT. This sequence encodes CASSSRGGAGELFF. The rearrangement uses TRBV5-1 and TRBJ2-2; D gene ambiguous. This CDR3 has 14 residues. V was clipped by 3 bases and J by 6 bases, with 12 bases between them. Germline V gene sequence: CDR1 SGHRS, CDR2 YFSETQ.

For this clone: This sample includes further DNA sequences coding for the same CDR3. The chain links TRBV27 to TRBJ1-1; D is perhaps TRBD1 (5 bases). V was clipped by 5 bases and J by 1 base, with 8 bases between them. CDR3 size: 13 residues. Germline values: CDR1 MNHEY, CDR2 SMNVEV (reference sequence). The CDR3 region has the DNA TGTGCCAGCAGTCTTACAGGGAACACTGAAGCTTTCTTT. Translating it yields CASSLTGNTEAFF.

This chain links TRBV5-4 with TRBJ2-1; 9 nucleotides align to TRBD2. The junction had 5 bases not matched to a gene; V was cut back by 2 bases and J by 5 bases. CDR1 SGHNT and CDR2 YYREEE come from the germline V gene (reference sequence). This CDR3 is built from 15 residues. CDR3 coding DNA: TGTGCCAGCAGCTTAAAGACTAGCGGCAACAATGAGCAGTTCTTC. Its protein is CASSLKTSGNNEQFF.

This chain joins TRBV19 and TRBJ1-1, with a tentative D call TRBD1 (5 bases). The CDR3 runs to 16 residues. The V end lost 4 bases, the J end lost 5 bases, and 20 bases lay between the germline ends. Germline CDR1 and CDR2: LNHDA and SQIVND (reference sequence). CDR3 sequence reads: CASSRVAWGGMTEAFF. Here the CDR3 DNA reads TGTGCCAGTAGTAGGGTCGCATGGGGCGGGATGACTGAAGCTTTCTTT.

This clone was observed once. The chain employs TRBV10-2 and TRBJ1-2; D remains ambiguous. The CDR3 has 14 amino acids. CDR1 and CDR2 (germline): WSHSY, SAAADI. V lost 2 bases and J 4 bases, leaving 11 bases between the germline ends. CDR3 loop: CASSEEATVYGYTF. CDR3 in DNA: TGCGCCAGCAGTGAGGAGGCGACGGTCTATGGCTACACCTTC.

This chain uses TRBV5-4 with TRBJ2-3; 7 nucleotides line up with TRBD2. J gave up 2 bases and V 0 bases, and 3 bases lay outside the gene matches. The CDR3 has 15 residues. Germline CDR1 reads SGHNT; CDR2 reads YYREEE (reference sequence). The CDR3 DNA follows: TGTGCCAGCAGCTTGGACGGGGGGTACACAGATACGCAGTATTTT. This codes for CASSLDGGYTDTQYF.

This clone was seen a single time. The chain is built from TRBV6-1 and TRBJ2-5, with D unresolved. CDR3 length: 14 amino acids. Germline lookup yields CDR1 MNHNS and CDR2 SASEGT. The ends were cut back, 5 bases at V and 1 base at J, with 11 bases in the middle. CDR3 sequence: CASSQFSPQETQYF. The DNA of the CDR3 is TGTGCCAGCAGTCAGTTTTCCCCCCAAGAGACCCAGTACTTC.

For the CDR3, the DNA is TGTGCCAGCTCACCGACGGGGGGCGGGAATGAGCAGTTCTTC. Its translation is CASSPTGGGNEQFF. The chain carries TRBV18 and TRBJ2-1; D may be TRBD2 (7 bases). The germline gives CDR1 KGHSH, CDR2 LQKENI. Trimming left V 3 bases short and J 7 bases short, with 13 bases between. CDR3 length equals 14 residues.

This chain's CDR3 is CSVRGGGAYGYTF. CDR3 DNA: TGCAGCGTGCGAGGTGGGGGGGCCTATGGCTACACCTTC. The V and J genes are TRBV29-1 and TRBJ1-2; maybe TRBD1 (6 bases). The CDR3 has 13 residues. The germline V and J ends were trimmed by 6 bases and 4 bases, with 15 bases remaining between them. CDR1 SQVTM and CDR2 ANQGSEA come from the germline V gene.

The chain joins TRBV19 to TRBJ2-7; D is undetermined. The CDR3 is made up of 13 amino acids. The V end lost 4 bases, the J end lost 0 bases, and 7 bases lay between the germline ends. Germline loops: CDR1 LNHDA, CDR2 SQIVND (reference sequence). The CDR3 reads CASSNRVSYEQYF. The DNA for the CDR3 is TGTGCCAGTAGTAACCGGGTCTCCTACGAGCAGTACTTC.

This chain joins TRBV5-1 and TRBJ1-1, with unresolved D. The germline V and J ends were trimmed by 0 bases and 8 bases, with 8 bases remaining between them. The germline V gene has CDR1 SGHRS and CDR2 YFSETQ. This CDR3 is 12 amino acids long. The CDR3 protein is CASSLGTGEAFF. The CDR3 DNA follows: TGCGCCAGCAGCTTGGGGACGGGAGAAGCTTTCTTT. Using reference TRBV5-1 and TRBJ1-1 for the parts outside the CDR3, the full variable domain is KAGVTQTPRYLIKTRGQQVTLSCSPISGHRSVSWYQQTPGQGLQFLFEYFSETQRNKGNFPGRFSGRQFSNSRSEMNVSTLELGDSALYLCASSLGTGEAFFGQGTRLTVV.

The chain has TRBV28 and TRBJ1-5; 8 positions agree with TRBD1. The CDR3 sequence is 17 residues long. J was trimmed by 1 base and V by 5 bases; bases with no gene match: 10. Germline V gene sequence: CDR1 MDHEN, CDR2 SYDVKM. CDR3 DNA sequence: TGTGCCAGCAGTACCGACAGGGGAGGTCTGAGCAATCAGCCCCAGCATTTT. This sequence encodes CASSTDRGGLSNQPQHF.

V is TRBV27 and J is TRBJ2-5; 7 bases are a match to TRBD2. V gave up 2 bases and J gave up 6 bases; unmatched junction bases: 6. CDR3 size: 14 residues. CDR1 and CDR2 from the germline V gene are MNHEY and SMNVEV (reference sequence). CDR3 sequence: CASSLREGGKTQYF. The CDR3 nucleotides read TGTGCCAGCAGTTTAAGGGAGGGAGGAAAGACCCAGTACTTC.

The chain combines TRBV28 with TRBJ1-2; D is perhaps TRBD1 (6 bases). This CDR3 contains 14 residues. The germline V gene encodes CDR1 MDHEN and CDR2 SYDVKM. Trimming left V 1 base short and J 7 bases short, with 13 bases between. For the CDR3, the DNA is TGTGCCAGCAGTTTATACGCAGGGGCGGGTGGCTACACCTTC. Translated: CASSLYAGAGGYTF.

The rearrangement uses TRBV4-2 and TRBJ2-1, with TRBD2 matching over 10 bases. CDR3 length equals 16 residues. The germline gives CDR1 LGHNA, CDR2 YNFKEQ. The V gene end was trimmed by 0 bases and the J gene end by 2 bases; junction bases not matched to a gene: 1. CDR3 region: CASSQELAGTYNEQFF. The CDR3 DNA reads TGTGCCAGCAGCCAAGAACTAGCGGGAACCTACAATGAGCAGTTCTTC.

This clone was detected once. The genes are TRBV27 and TRBJ2-7; 7 bases agree with TRBD1. After removal of 4 bases from V and 7 bases from J, the junction contained 13 bases not matched to a gene. The CDR3 has 15 residues. Germline V gene sequence: CDR1 MNHEY, CDR2 SMNVEV (reference sequence). CDR3 residues: CASSSLGQGVREQYF. DNA of the CDR3: TGTGCCAGCAGTTCATTGGGGCAGGGGGTGCGGGAGCAGTACTTC.

The chain couples TRBV19 to TRBJ1-1; 7 bases are shared with TRBD1. There are 14 residues in the CDR3. The trim removed 3 bases at V and 6 bases at J, leaving 7 bases unmatched. Per the germline V gene, CDR1 is LNHDA and CDR2 is SQIVND (reference sequence). CDR3 loop: CASSMLRQGAEAFF. In DNA, the CDR3 is TGTGCCAGTAGTATGTTGAGACAGGGTGCTGAAGCTTTCTTT.

This chain uses TRBV28 with TRBJ1-5; D not resolved. The CDR3 contains 14 residues. Germline V gives CDR1 MDHEN, CDR2 SYDVKM. The V gene lost 3 bases and the J gene lost 4 bases, with 10 bases spanning the gap. The CDR3 sequence is CASSLRMVNQPQHF. As DNA, the CDR3 is TGTGCCAGCAGTTTGAGGATGGTGAATCAGCCCCAGCATTTT.

The rearrangement joins TRBV27 to TRBJ2-5; unclear D gene. The CDR3 sequence is 16 residues long. Looked up from germline, CDR1 is MNHEY and CDR2 is SMNVEV (reference sequence). The V end was cut by 2 bases, the J end by 5 bases, with 18 bases between. The CDR3 reads CASSLRPNTKRETQYF. The CDR3 DNA reads as TGTGCCAGCAGTTTAAGACCCAACACAAAGAGGGAGACCCAGTACTTC.

V gene TRBV11-2 combines with J gene TRBJ2-7, with 8 bases fitting TRBD1. The CDR3 covers 15 residues. V trimming: 5 bases; J trimming: 2 bases; junction bases outside the gene matches: 8. The germline V gene has CDR1 SGHAT and CDR2 FQNNGV. The CDR3 sequence: CASSRTRTGTYEQYF. The DNA for the CDR3 is TGTGCCAGCAGCCGGACGCGGACAGGGACCTACGAGCAGTACTTC. Variable domain in full (rest from reference TRBV11-2 and TRBJ2-7): EAGVAQSPRYKIIEKRQSVAFWCNPISGHATLYWYQQILGQGPKLLIQFQNNGVVDDSQLPKDRFSAERLKGVDSTLKIQPAKLEDSAVYLCASSRTRTGTYEQYFGPGTRLTVT.

This clone was seen a few times. The rearrangement uses TRBV28 and TRBJ1-5; D gene ambiguous. V shed 1 base and J shed 4 bases, with 8 bases lying between them. From germline, CDR1 is MDHEN and CDR2 SYDVKM. CDR3 length: 14 amino acids. DNA for the CDR3: TGTGCCAGCAGTTTATCGTGGCAGAATCAGCCCCAGCATTTT. Protein: CASSLSWQNQPQHF. Full variable domain (rest looked up from reference TRBV28 and TRBJ1-5): DVKVTQSSRYLVKRTGEKVFLECVQDMDHENMFWYRQDPGLGLRLIYFSYDVKMKEKGDIPEGYSVSREKKERFSLILESASTNQTSMYLCASSLSWQNQPQHFGDGTRLSIL.

The chain has TRBV28 and TRBJ2-6; maybe TRBD2 (7 bases). CDR1 and CDR2 (germline): MDHEN, SYDVKM. Trimming left V 5 bases short and J 1 base short, with 18 bases between. This CDR3 spans 18 amino acids. This chain's CDR3 is CASSMGGAKLSGANVLTF. CDR3 DNA sequence: TGTGCCAGCAGTATGGGGGGGGCGAAGTTATCTGGGGCCAACGTCCTGACTTTC.

This clone has a handful of counts. This chain links TRBV7-9 with TRBJ2-1, with D possibly being TRBD1 (6 bases). This CDR3 has 13 residues. V gave up 2 bases and J gave up 8 bases, with 10 bases separating them. CDR1 is SEHNR, CDR2 FQNEAQ, per germline (reference sequence). In DNA, the CDR3 is TGTGCCAGCAGCTTAAGTGGGGGCGATGAGCAGTTCTTC. Translation: CASSLSGGDEQFF.